The sequence of this T cell receptor (beta chain) was determined in a study of Tregs in tolerant kidney transplant recipients. Study-wide results and limits: Donor-specific Treg expansion exceeded global Treg expansion in tolerant patients, suggesting antigen drive. Tregs expanded with activated donor B cells seemed most donor-specific.

Sequencing was performed with immunoSEQ multiplex PCR; in TCRdb, only in-frame clones are kept and a portion is missing. The data contain around 61,000 clones, approximately 87% of them singletons. Recipients received nonmyeloablative bone marrow transplants from related graft donors, with transient mixed chimerism. Looked up from germline, CDR1 is ENHRY and CDR2 is SYGVKD. V was trimmed by 2 bases and J by 0 bases, leaving 8 bases between them. The CDR3 length is 15 residues. A word on this clone: The antigen remains unidentified.

V is TRBV10-3 and J is TRBJ2-1; D gene ambiguous. The clonotype originates from a human patient who received a combined kidney and bone marrow transplant. Some T cells may originate from the graft donor. Sequencing was performed on CD4+ T cells from blood (PBMCs), taken 6 months after the transplant. CDR3 DNA: TGTGCCATCAGTGAGGCAGTAAGCTCCTACAATGAGCAGTTCTTC. It yields the protein CAISEAVSSYNEQFF.